This T cell receptor (beta chain) was documented in a study of PD-1 blockade in mismatch repair-deficient tumors. Study as a whole: Patients had around 11 mismatch repair-deficient cancer types, all previously treated and progressing.

Assay: immunoSEQ multiplex PCR; the TCRdb copy retains only in-frame clones and omits some. The sample lists more than 90,000 clones, about 74% occurring once. A word on this clone: The antigen remains unidentified.

Findings and caveats of the study: Rapid post-treatment expansion, then contraction, generally preceding radiologic response, marked tumor-resident clones.

Mismatch repair deficiency was confirmed in all patients, by PCR or immunohistochemistry. Sequenced here: peripheral blood, sampled 60 weeks after starting pembrolizumab. The clonotype originates from an adult with mismatch repair-deficient cancer.

CDR3 bases: TGTGCCAGCAGTGAACCCACAGCCCGGGGCACCGGGGAGCTGTTTTTT. The encoded protein is CASSEPTARGTGELFF. This chain joins TRBV6-1 and TRBJ2-2; a possible D gene is TRBD2 (5 bases). The CDR3 extends over 16 amino acids. The V and J ends lost 2 bases and 4 bases respectively, with 14 bases between them. CDR1 and CDR2 (germline): MNHNS, SASEGT.